The rows below give T cell receptor beta chains drawn from one sample of a study of shared clonotypes between healthy human individuals. Libraries were prepared by immunoSEQ multiplex PCR; TCRdb keeps only in-frame clonotypes and omits some of them. The table lists approximately 2,000,000 clones, approximately 90% of them singletons. The material sequenced was naive CD4+ T cells from PBMCs. The source is a man younger than 35 in good health. Some clones in this sample may be carry-over from other donors' samples. CDR3s include the opening cysteine and the closing phenylalanine or tryptophan. Each record gives: D gene, V gene, J gene, clone size, CDR3 DNA, CDR3 protein. D genes are given only for firm matches. Clone size is stated in some rows and not others, as once, few, many or a class when expanded.

D: NA; V: TRBV6-5; J: TRBJ2-1; size: NA; DNA: TGTGCCAGCAGATCGTCGTACACCTACAATGAGCAGTTCTTC; CDR3: CASRSSYTYNEQFF
D: TRBD1; V: TRBV30; J: TRBJ2-6; size: NA; DNA: TGTGCCTGGAGTTGGGACAGAGTTCATCACTCTGGGGCCAACGTCCTGACTTTC; CDR3: CAWSWDRVHHSGANVLTF
D: TRBD2; V: TRBV30; J: TRBJ2-1; size: once; DNA: TGTGCCTGGGTCCCGGGACTAGCGGCGTTGGGGAGCAATGAGCAGTTCTTC; CDR3: CAWVPGLAALGSNEQFF
D: TRBD1; V: TRBV5-1; J: TRBJ2-7; size: NA; DNA: TGCGCCAGCAGCGCCGGAATACTGACAGGGGGCCACGAGCAGTACTTC; CDR3: CASSAGILTGGHEQYF
D: NA; V: TRBV11-2; J: TRBJ1-1; size: few; DNA: TGTGCCAGCAGCTTAGGGCTACGGACTGAAGCTTTCTTT; CDR3: CASSLGLRTEAFF
D: TRBD2; V: TRBV5-1; J: TRBJ2-1; size: NA; DNA: TGCGCCAGCAGACAACCGCGGGAGGGCCAGTACAATGAGCAGTTCTTC; CDR3: CASRQPREGQYNEQFF
D: NA; V: TRBV5-1; J: TRBJ2-6; size: few; DNA: TGCGCCAGCAGCTTGGGTCCCTCTGGGGCCAACGTCCTGACTTTC; CDR3: CASSLGPSGANVLTF
D: NA; V: TRBV27; J: TRBJ2-7; size: NA; DNA: TGTGCCAGCAGTTACAGGCAGGGCTTGGGCTACTCCTACGAGCAGTACTTC; CDR3: CASSYRQGLGYSYEQYF
D: NA; V: TRBV9; J: TRBJ2-2; size: NA; DNA: TGTGCCAGCAGCGTAGCGGCTAGCCTAACCGGGGAGCTGTTTTTT; CDR3: CASSVAASLTGELFF
D: NA; V: TRBV18; J: TRBJ2-2; size: once; DNA: TGTGCCAGCTCACCAGGCTGGCAGACCACCGGGGAGCTGTTTTTT; CDR3: CASSPGWQTTGELFF
D: NA; V: TRBV30; J: TRBJ2-7; size: NA; DNA: TGTGCCTGGAGTGTTACCTACGAGCAGCACTTC; CDR3: CAWSVTYEQHF
D: TRBD1; V: TRBV6-6; J: TRBJ1-5; size: once; DNA: TGTGCCAGCAGTTACGGGACAGGGGCCGATCAGCCCCAGCATTTT; CDR3: CASSYGTGADQPQHF